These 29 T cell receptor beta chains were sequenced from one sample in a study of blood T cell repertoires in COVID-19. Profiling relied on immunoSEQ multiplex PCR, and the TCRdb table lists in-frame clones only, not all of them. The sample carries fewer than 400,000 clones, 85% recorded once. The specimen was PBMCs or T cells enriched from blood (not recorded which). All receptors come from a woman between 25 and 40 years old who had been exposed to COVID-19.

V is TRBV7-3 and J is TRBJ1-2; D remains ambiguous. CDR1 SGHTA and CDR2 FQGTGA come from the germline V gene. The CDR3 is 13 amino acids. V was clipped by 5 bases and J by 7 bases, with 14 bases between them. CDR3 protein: CASSPQGGGGYTF. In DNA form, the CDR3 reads TGTGCCAGCAGCCCCCAAGGAGGAGGTGGCTACACCTTC.

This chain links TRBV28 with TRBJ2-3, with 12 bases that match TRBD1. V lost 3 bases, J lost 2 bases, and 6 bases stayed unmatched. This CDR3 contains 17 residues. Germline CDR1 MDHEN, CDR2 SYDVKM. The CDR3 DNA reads TGTGCCAGCAGTTTCCCGGGACAGGGGGCGGTCACAGATACGCAGTATTTT. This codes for CASSFPGQGAVTDTQYF.

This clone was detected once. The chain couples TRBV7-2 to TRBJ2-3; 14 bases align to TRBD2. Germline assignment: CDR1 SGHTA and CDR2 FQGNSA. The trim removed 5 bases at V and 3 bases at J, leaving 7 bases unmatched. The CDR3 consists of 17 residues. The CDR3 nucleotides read TGTGCCAGCAGCCGTCGACTAGCGGGGGGGCCAACAGATACGCAGTATTTT. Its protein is CASSRRLAGGPTDTQYF.

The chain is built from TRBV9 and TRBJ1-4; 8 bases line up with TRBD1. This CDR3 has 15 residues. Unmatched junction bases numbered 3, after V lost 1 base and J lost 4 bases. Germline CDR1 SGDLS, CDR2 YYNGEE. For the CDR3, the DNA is TGTGCCAGCAGCGTAAGGACAGGGTTTAATGAAAAACTGTTTTTT. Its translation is CASSVRTGFNEKLFF.

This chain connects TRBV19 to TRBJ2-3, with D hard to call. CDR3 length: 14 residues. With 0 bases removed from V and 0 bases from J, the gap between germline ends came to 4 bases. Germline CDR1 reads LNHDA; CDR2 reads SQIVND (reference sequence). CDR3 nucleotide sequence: TGTGCCAGTAGTATAGATCATAGCACAGATACGCAGTATTTT. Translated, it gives CASSIDHSTDTQYF.

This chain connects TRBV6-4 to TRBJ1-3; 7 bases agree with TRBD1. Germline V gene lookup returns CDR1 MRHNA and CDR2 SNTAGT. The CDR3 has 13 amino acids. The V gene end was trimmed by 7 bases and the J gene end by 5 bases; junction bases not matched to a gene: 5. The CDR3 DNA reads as TGTGCCAGCACAGGGGGGTATAGAAACACCATATATTTT. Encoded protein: CASTGGYRNTIYF.

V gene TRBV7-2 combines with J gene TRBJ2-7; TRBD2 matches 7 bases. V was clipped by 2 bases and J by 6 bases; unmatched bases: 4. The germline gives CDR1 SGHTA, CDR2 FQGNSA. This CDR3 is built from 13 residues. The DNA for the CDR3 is TGTGCCAGCAGCTTACGTCCGGGGGGCGAGCAGTACTTC. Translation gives CASSLRPGGEQYF.

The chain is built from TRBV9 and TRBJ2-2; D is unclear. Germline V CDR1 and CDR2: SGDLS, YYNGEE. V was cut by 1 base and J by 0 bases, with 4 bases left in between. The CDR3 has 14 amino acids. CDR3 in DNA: TGTGCCAGCAGCGTACAGGCGAACACCGGGGAGCTGTTTTTT. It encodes CASSVQANTGELFF.

CDR3 sequence: CASSLPGGNTEAFF. The CDR3 DNA is TGTGCCAGCAGCTTGCCGGGAGGGAACACTGAAGCTTTCTTT. This chain uses TRBV5-5 with TRBJ1-1; D remains ambiguous. V lost 1 base to trimming and J lost 1 base, with 8 bases between them. Germline CDR1 and CDR2: SGHKS and YYEKEE (reference sequence). The CDR3 covers 14 residues.

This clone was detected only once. The CDR3 region is CASIGYRGQDTIYF. Here the CDR3 DNA reads TGTGCCAGCATAGGCTACAGGGGGCAAGACACCATATATTTT. This chain uses TRBV28 with TRBJ1-3; 9 bases match TRBD1. The V gene's germline CDR1 is MDHEN and CDR2 SYDVKM. Trimming took 7 bases from V and 8 from J; bases not matched to a gene: 9. There are 14 residues in the CDR3. The full variable domain, with the rest looked up from reference TRBV28 and TRBJ1-3, is DVKVTQSSRYLVKRTGEKVFLECVQDMDHENMFWYRQDPGLGLRLIYFSYDVKMKEKGDIPEGYSVSREKKERFSLILESASTNQTSMYLCASIGYRGQDTIYFGEGSWLTVV.

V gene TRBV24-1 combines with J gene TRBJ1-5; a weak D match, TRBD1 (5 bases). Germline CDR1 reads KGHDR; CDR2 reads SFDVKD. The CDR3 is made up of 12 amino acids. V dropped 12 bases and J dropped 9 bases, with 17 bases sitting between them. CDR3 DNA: TGTGCCCCCCGGGCAGGGCTTTCGCCCCAGCATTTT. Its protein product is CAPRAGLSPQHF.

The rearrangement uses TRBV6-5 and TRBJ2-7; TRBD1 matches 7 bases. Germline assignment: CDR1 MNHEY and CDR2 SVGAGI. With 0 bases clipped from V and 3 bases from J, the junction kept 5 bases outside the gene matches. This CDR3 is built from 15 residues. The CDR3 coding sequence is TGTGCCAGCAGTTACTCGTACAGGGGCGACTACGAGCAGTACTTC. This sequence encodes CASSYSYRGDYEQYF.

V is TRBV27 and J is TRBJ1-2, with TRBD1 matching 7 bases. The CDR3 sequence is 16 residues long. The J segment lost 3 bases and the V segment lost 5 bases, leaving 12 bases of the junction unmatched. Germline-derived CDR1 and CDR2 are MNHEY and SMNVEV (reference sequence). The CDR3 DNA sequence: TGTGCCAGCAGTCCATGGGTCGACAGGGATTACTATGGCTACACCTTC. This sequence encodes CASSPWVDRDYYGYTF.

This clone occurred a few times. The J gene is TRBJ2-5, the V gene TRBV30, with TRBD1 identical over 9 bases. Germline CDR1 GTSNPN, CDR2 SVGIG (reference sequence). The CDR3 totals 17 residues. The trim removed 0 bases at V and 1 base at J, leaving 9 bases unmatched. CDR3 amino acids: CAWSVRRDRDVQETQYF. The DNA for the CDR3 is TGTGCCTGGAGTGTACGAAGGGACAGGGACGTCCAAGAGACCCAGTACTTC.

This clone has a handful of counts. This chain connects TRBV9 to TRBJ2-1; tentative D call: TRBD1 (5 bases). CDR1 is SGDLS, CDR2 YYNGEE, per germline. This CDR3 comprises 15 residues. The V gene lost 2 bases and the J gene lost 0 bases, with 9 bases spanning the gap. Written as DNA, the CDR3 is TGTGCCAGCAGCGTCACAGGAAGCTCCTACAATGAGCAGTTCTTC. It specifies CASSVTGSSYNEQFF.

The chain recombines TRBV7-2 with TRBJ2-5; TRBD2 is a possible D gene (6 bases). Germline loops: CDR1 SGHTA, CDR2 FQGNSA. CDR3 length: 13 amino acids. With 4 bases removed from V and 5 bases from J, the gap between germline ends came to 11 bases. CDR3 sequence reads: CASSSPGRETQYF. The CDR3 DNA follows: TGTGCCAGCAGCTCTCCAGGGAGGGAGACCCAGTACTTC.

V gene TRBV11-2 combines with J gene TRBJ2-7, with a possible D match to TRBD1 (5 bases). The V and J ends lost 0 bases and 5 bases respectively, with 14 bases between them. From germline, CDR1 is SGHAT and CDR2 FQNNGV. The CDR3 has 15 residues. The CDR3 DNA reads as TGTGCCAGCAGCTTAGATGGTGCAGGGAACCACGAGCAGTACTTC. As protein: CASSLDGAGNHEQYF.

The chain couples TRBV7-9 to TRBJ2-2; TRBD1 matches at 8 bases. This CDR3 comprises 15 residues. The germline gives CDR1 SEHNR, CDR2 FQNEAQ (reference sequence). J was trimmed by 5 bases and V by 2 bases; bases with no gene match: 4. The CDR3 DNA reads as TGTGCCAGCAGCTTAACAGGGGGGTTAACCGGGGAGCTGTTTTTT. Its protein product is CASSLTGGLTGELFF.

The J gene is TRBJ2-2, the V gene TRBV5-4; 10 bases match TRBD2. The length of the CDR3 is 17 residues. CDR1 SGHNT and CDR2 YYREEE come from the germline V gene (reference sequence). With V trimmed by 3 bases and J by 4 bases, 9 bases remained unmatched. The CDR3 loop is CASSSRGAGGATGELFF. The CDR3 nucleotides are TGTGCCAGCAGCTCCCGGGGAGCGGGAGGGGCCACCGGGGAGCTGTTTTTT.

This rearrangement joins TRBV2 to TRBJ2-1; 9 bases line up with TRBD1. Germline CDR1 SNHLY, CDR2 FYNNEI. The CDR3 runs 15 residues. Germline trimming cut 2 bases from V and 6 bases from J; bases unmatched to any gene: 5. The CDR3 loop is CASSEWTGVPNEQFF. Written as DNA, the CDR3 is TGTGCCAGCAGTGAATGGACAGGGGTGCCCAATGAGCAGTTCTTC.

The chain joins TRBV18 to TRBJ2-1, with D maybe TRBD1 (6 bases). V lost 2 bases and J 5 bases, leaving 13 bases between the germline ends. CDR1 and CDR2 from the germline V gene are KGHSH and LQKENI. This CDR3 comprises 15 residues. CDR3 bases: TGTGCCAGCTCACCATACGTGACAGGCGACAATGAGCAGTTCTTC. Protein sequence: CASSPYVTGDNEQFF. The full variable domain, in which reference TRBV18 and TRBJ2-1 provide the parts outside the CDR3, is NAGVMQNPRHLVRRRGQEARLRCSPMKGHSHVYWYRQLPEEGLKFMVYLQKENIIDESGMPKERFSAEFPKEGPSILRIQQVVRGDSAAYFCASSPYVTGDNEQFFGPGTRLTVL.

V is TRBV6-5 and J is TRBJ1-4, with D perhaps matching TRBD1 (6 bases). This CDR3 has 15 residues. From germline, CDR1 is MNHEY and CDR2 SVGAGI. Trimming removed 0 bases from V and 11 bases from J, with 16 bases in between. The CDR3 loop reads CASSYSMGGAGKLFF. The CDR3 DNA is TGTGCCAGCAGTTACTCGATGGGGGGGGCAGGGAAACTGTTTTTT.

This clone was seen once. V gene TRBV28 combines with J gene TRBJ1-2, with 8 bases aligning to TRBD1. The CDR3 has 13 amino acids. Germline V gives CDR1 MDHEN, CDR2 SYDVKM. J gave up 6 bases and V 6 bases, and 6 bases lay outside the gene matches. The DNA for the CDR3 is TGTGCCAGCAGACAGGGGGTCCAGGATGGCTACACCTTC. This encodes CASRQGVQDGYTF.

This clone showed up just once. CDR3 in amino acids: CASSLVSGGQETQYF. In nucleotides, the CDR3 is TGTGCCAGCAGCTTGGTTAGCGGGGGCCAAGAGACCCAGTACTTC. The V gene is TRBV5-6, the J gene TRBJ2-5, with 9 bases lining up with TRBD2. Unmatched junction bases numbered 1, after V lost 0 bases and J lost 1 base. This CDR3 is built from 15 residues. CDR1 is SGHDT and CDR2 is YYEEEE in the germline V gene.

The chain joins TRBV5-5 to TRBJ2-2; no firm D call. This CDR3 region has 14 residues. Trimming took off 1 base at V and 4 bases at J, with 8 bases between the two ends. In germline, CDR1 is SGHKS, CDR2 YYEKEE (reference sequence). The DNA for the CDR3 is TGTGCCAGCAGCTTGACAGCTGCCACCGGGGAGCTGTTTTTT. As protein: CASSLTAATGELFF.

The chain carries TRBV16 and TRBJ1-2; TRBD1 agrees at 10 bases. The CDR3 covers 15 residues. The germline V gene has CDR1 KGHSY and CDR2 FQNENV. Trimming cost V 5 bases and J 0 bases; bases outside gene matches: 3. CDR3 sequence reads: CASSSGQGSNYGYTF. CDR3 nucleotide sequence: TGTGCCAGCAGCTCGGGACAGGGGTCTAACTATGGCTACACCTTC.

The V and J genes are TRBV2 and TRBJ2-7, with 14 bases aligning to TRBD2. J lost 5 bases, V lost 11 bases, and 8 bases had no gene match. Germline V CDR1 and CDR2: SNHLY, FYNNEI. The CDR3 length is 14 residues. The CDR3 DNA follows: TGTGCCGGGAAAGGGGGACTAGCGGGAGACGAGCAGTACTTC. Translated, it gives CAGKGGLAGDEQYF. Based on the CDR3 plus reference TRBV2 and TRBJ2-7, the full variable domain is EPEVTQTPSHQVTQMGQEVILRCVPISNHLYFYWYRQILGQKVEFLVSFYNNEISEKSEIFDDQFSVERPDGSNFTLKIRSTKLEDSAMYFCAGKGGLAGDEQYFGPGTRLTVT.

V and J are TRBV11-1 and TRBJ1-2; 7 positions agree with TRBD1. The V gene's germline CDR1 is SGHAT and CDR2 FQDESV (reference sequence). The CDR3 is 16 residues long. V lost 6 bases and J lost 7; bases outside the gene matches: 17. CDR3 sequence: CASSLQGRGPGRGYTF. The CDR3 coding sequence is TGTGCCAGCAGTTTACAGGGGAGAGGGCCAGGACGTGGCTACACCTTC.

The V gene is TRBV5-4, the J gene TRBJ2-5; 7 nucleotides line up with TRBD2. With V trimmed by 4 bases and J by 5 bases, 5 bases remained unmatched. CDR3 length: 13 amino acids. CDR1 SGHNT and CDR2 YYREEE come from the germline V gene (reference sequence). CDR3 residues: CASSPAGVETQYF. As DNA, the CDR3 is TGTGCCAGCAGCCCGGCGGGGGTGGAGACCCAGTACTTC. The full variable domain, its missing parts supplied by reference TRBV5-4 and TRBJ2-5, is ETGVTQSPTHLIKTRGQQVTLRCSSQSGHNTVSWYQQALGQGPQFIFQYYREEENGRGNFPPRFSGLQFPNYSSELNVNALELDDSALYLCASSPAGVETQYFGPGTRLLVL.